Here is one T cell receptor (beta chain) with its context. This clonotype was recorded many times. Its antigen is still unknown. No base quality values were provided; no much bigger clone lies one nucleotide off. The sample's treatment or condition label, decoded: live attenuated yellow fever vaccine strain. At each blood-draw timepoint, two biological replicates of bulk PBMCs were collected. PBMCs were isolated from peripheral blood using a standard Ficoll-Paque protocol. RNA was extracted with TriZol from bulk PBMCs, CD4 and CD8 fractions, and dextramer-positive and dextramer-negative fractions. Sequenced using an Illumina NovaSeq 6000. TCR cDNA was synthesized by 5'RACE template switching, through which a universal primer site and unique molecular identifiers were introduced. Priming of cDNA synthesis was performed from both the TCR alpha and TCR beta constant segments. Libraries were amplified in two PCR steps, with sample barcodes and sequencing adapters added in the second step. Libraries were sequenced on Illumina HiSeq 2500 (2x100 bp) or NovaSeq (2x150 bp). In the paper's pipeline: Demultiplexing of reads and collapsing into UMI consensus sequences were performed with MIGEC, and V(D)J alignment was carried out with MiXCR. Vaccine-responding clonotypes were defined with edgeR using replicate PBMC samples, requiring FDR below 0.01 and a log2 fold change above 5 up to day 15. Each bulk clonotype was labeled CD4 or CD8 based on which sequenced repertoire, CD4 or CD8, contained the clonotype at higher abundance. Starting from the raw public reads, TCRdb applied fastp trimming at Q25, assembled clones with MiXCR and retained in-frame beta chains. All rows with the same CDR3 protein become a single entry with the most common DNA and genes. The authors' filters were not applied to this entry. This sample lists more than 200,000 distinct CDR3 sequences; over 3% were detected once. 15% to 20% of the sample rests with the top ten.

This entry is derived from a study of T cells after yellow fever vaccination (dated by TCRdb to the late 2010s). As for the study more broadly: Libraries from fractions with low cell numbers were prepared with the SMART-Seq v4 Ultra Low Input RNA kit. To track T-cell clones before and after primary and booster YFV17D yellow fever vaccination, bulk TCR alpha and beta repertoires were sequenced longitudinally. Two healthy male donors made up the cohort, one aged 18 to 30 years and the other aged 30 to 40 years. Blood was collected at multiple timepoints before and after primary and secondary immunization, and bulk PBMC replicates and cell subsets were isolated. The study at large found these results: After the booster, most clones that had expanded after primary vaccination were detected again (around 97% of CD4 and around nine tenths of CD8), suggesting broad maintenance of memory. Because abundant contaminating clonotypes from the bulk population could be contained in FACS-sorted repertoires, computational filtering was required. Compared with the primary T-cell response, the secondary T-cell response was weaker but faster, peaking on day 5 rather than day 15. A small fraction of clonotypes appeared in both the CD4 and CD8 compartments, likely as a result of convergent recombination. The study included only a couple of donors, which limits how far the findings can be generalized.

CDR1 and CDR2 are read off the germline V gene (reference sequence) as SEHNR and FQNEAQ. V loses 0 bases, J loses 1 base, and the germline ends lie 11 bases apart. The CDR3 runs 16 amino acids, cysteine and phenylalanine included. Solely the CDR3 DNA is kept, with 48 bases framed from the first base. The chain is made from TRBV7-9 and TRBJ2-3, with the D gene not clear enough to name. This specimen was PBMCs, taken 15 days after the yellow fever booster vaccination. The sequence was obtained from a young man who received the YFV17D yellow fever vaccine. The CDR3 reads CASSLASLMGTDTQYF. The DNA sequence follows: TGTGCCAGCAGCTTAGCGTCCCTAATGGGCACAGATACGCAGTATTTT.